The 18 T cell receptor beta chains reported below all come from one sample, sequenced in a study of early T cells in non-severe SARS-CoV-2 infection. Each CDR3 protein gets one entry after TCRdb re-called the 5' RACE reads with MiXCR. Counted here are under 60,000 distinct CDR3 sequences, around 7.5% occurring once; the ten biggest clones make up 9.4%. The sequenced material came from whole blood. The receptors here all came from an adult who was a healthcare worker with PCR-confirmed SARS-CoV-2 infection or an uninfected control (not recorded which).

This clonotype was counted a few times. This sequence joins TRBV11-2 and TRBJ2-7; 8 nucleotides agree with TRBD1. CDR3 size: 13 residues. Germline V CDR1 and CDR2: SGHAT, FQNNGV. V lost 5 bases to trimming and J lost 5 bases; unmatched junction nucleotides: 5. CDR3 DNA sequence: TGTGCCAGCAGCCGCGACAGGGGACACGAGCAGTACTTC. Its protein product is CASSRDRGHEQYF.

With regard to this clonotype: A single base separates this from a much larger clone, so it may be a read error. DNA for the CDR3: TGTGCCAGCAGTGACGCGAACACCGGGGAGCTGTTTTTT. Translated: CASSDANTGELFF. The rearrangement joins TRBV25-1 to TRBJ2-2; D call uncertain. CDR3 length: 13 amino acids. Trimming took 3 bases from V and 0 from J, leaving 2 bases between them. Germline assignment: CDR1 MGHDK and CDR2 SYGVNS.

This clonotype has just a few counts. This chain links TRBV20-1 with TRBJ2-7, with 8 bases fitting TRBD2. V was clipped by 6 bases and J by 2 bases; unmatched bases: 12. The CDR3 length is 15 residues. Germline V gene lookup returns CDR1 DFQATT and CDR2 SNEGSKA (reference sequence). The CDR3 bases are TGCAGTGCGCGAGGAAGTAGCGGGGTCCCCTACGAGCAGTACTTC. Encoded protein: CSARGSSGVPYEQYF.

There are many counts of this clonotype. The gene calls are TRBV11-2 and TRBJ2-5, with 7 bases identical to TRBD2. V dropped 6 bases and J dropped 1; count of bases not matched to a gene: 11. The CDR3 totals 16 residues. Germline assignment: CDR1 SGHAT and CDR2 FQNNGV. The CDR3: CASRGITRGFQETQYF. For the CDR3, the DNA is TGTGCCAGCAGAGGGATCACGCGGGGGTTCCAAGAGACCCAGTACTTC.

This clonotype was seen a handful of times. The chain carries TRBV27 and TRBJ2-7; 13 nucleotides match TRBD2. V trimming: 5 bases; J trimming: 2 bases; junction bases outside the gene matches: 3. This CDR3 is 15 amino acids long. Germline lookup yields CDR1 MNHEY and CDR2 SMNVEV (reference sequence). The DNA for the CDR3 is TGTGCCAGCAGTACCGGACTAGCGGGGGCCTACGAGCAGTACTTC. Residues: CASSTGLAGAYEQYF.

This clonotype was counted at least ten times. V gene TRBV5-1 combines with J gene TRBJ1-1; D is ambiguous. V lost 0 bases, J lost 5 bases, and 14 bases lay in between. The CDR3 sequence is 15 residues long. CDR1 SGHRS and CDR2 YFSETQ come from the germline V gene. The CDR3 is CASSLVSSGWTEAFF. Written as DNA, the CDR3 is TGCGCCAGCAGCTTGGTTAGCTCGGGTTGGACTGAAGCTTTCTTT.

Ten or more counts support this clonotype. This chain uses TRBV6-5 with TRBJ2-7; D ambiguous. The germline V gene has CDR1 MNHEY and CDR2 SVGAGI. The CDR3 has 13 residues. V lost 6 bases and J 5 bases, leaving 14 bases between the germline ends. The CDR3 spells CASSLRSRNEQYF. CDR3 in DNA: TGTGCCAGCAGCCTTCGGAGCCGGAACGAGCAGTACTTC.

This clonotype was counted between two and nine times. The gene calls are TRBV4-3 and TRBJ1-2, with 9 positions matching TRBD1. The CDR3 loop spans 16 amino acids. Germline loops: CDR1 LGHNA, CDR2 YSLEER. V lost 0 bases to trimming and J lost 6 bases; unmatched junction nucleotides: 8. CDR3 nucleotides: TGCGCCAGCAGCCAAGAGACCGGGACAGGGTGGGATGGCTACACCTTC. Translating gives CASSQETGTGWDGYTF.

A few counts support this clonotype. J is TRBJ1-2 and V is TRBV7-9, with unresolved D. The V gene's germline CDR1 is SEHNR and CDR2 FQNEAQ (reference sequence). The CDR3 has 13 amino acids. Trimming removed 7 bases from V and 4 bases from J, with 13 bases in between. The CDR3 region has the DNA TGTGCCAGCACCCACGGGAGCGGCTATGGCTACACCTTC. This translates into CASTHGSGYGYTF.

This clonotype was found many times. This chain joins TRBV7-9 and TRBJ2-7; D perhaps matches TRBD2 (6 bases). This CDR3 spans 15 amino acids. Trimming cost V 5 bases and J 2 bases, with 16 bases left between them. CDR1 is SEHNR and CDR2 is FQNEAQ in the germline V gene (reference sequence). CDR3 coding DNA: TGTGCCAGCAGCCCGTTAGCCAGGGAGGCCTACGAGCAGTACTTC. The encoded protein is CASSPLAREAYEQYF. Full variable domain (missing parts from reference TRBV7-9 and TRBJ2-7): DTGVSQNPRHKITKRGQNVTFRCDPISEHNRLYWYRQTLGQGPEFLTYFQNEAQLEKSRLLSDRFSAERPKGSFSTLEIQRTEQGDSAMYLCASSPLAREAYEQYFGPGTRLTVT.

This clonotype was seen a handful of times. The CDR3 nucleotides are TGTGCCAGCAGCCAAGCGGGAGCGGGCTACAATGAGCAGTTCTTC. It translates to CASSQAGAGYNEQFF. V usage is TRBV6-1 and J usage is TRBJ2-1, with TRBD2 identical over 8 bases. There are 15 residues in the CDR3. Trimming cost V 6 bases and J 3 bases; bases outside gene matches: 7. In germline, CDR1 is MNHNS, CDR2 SASEGT.

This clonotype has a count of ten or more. DNA for the CDR3: TGTGCCAGCAGCTTATCGGGCGGTGAGCAGTTCTTC. Protein product: CASSLSGGEQFF. V is TRBV7-3 and J is TRBJ2-1; no reliable D call. The CDR3 totals 12 residues. CDR1 and CDR2 from the germline V gene are SGHTA and FQGTGA. The V end was cut by 2 bases, the J end by 9 bases, with 8 bases between.

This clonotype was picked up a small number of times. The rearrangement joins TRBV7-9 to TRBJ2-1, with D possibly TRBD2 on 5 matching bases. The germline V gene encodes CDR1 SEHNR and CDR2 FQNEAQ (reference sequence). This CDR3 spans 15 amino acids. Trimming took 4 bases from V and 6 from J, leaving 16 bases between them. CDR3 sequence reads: CASSSLDVRGNEQFF. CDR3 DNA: TGTGCCAGCAGCTCACTAGACGTCCGCGGCAATGAGCAGTTCTTC. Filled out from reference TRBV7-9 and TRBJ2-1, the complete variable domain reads DTGVSQNPRHKITKRGQNVTFRCDPISEHNRLYWYRQTLGQGPEFLTYFQNEAQLEKSRLLSDRFSAERPKGSFSTLEIQRTEQGDSAMYLCASSSLDVRGNEQFFGPGTRLTVL.

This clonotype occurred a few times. The CDR3 spells CASSQEWVPDTQYF. CDR3 nucleotides: TGCGCCAGCAGCCAAGAGTGGGTTCCAGATACGCAGTATTTT. The chain joins TRBV4-1 to TRBJ2-3; D uncertain. CDR1 is MGHRA, CDR2 YSYEKL, per germline. The V gene lost 0 bases and the J gene lost 4 bases, with 8 bases spanning the gap. This CDR3 contains 14 residues.

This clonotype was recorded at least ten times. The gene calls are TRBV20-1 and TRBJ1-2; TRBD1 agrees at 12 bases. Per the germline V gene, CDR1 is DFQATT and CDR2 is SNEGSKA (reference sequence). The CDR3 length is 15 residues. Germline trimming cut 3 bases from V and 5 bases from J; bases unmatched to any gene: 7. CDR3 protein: CSARGQGAFEYGYTF. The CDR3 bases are TGCAGTGCTAGGGGACAGGGGGCCTTTGAATATGGCTACACCTTC.

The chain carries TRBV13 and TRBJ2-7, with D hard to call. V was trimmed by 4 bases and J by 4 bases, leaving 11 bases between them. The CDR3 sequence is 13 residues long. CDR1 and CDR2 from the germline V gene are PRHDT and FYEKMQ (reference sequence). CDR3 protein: CASSSPQNYEQYF. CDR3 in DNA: TGTGCCAGCAGCTCCCCGCAGAATTACGAGCAGTACTTC.

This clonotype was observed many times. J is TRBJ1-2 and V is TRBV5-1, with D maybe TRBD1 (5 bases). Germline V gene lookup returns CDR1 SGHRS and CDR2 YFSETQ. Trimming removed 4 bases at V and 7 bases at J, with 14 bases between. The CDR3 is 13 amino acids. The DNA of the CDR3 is TGCGCCAGCAGCCTCGACAGCCAGCGTGGCTACACCTTC. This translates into CASSLDSQRGYTF.

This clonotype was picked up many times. The CDR3: CASSLDRLGVDTGELFF. CDR3 DNA: TGTGCCAGCAGCCTGGACAGACTAGGGGTGGACACCGGGGAGCTGTTTTTT. The chain couples TRBV27 to TRBJ2-2, with D perhaps matching TRBD1 or TRBD2 (6 bases each). The CDR3 is made up of 17 amino acids. Germline-derived CDR1 and CDR2 are MNHEY and SMNVEV (reference sequence). Trimming stripped 6 bases from V and 3 bases from J, with 20 bases between.